What follows are 8 T cell receptor beta chains derived from one specimen sequenced in a study of blood T cell repertoires in COVID-19. Repertoires were generated with immunoSEQ multiplex PCR, while TCRdb's copy carries only in-frame clones and drops some. Among under 200,000 clones, approximately 87% were seen once, and the ten largest hold 3.5% to 5%. Sequencing input: PBMCs or T cells enriched from blood (not recorded which). The source is a woman aged 45-65 years who had recovered from COVID-19.

V usage is TRBV10-2 and J usage is TRBJ1-4; a weak D match, TRBD1 (5 bases). The V and J ends lost 0 bases and 8 bases respectively, with 16 bases between them. There are 16 residues in the CDR3. Germline V gives CDR1 WSHSY, CDR2 SAAADI. The CDR3 DNA is TGCGCCAGCAGTGAGTCCGGATTGGGGGGAAACGAAAAACTGTTTTTT. Translated, it gives CASSESGLGGNEKLFF.

The chain joins TRBV5-1 to TRBJ1-4; 7 bases line up with TRBD1. The CDR3 has 15 amino acids. V was pared by 1 base and J by 0 bases, with 0 bases of the junction left unmatched. Germline loops: CDR1 SGHRS, CDR2 YFSETQ. The DNA of the CDR3 is TGCGCCAGCAGCTTGCAGGGGGCAACTAATGAAAAACTGTTTTTT. Amino acid sequence: CASSLQGATNEKLFF.

The chain employs TRBV3-1 (or the pseudogene TRBV3-2) and TRBJ1-4, with D tentatively TRBD1 (6 bases). CDR3 length: 15 residues. V was cut by 2 bases and J by 5 bases, with 12 bases left in between. Germline assignment: CDR1 LGHDT and CDR2 YNNKEL (reference sequence). CDR3 in amino acids: CASSQMWGQNEKLFF. The CDR3 DNA sequence: TGTGCCAGCAGCCAAATGTGGGGACAAAATGAAAAACTGTTTTTT.

The chain uses TRBV19 and TRBJ1-1, with a possible D match to TRBD1 (5 bases). Trimming left V 7 bases short and J 1 base short, with 7 bases between. CDR1 and CDR2 (germline): LNHDA, SQIVND (reference sequence). This CDR3 region has 12 residues. The CDR3 region has the DNA TGTGCCAGTAAAGACAGGAACACTGAAGCTTTCTTT. It codes for CASKDRNTEAFF.

J is TRBJ1-1 and V is TRBV5-6; 7 bases line up with TRBD1. Germline CDR1 and CDR2: SGHDT and YYEEEE. This CDR3 is built from 13 residues. V trimming: 3 bases; J trimming: 7 bases; junction bases outside the gene matches: 6. CDR3 DNA sequence: TGTGCCAGCAGCTGGGGGACAGATTTTGAAGCTTTCTTT. The encoded protein is CASSWGTDFEAFF.

The CDR3 protein is CASSLTEEDTQYF. The DNA for the CDR3 is TGTGCCAGCAGCCTGACAGAGGAAGATACGCAGTATTTT. V is TRBV7-3 and J is TRBJ2-3; tentative D call: TRBD1 (5 bases). CDR3 length equals 13 residues. The V gene's germline CDR1 is SGHTA and CDR2 FQGTGA. V was cut by 5 bases and J by 5 bases, with 11 bases left in between.

This clone appeared a single time. The chain couples TRBV28 to TRBJ2-5; the match to TRBD2 covers 7 bases. The CDR3 covers 13 residues. J lost 1 base, V lost 9 bases, and 5 bases had no gene match. Germline V CDR1 and CDR2: MDHEN, SYDVKM. Here the CDR3 DNA reads TGTGCCAGTTCAACGGGGGGCCAAGAGACCCAGTACTTC. Protein: CASSTGGQETQYF.

The rearrangement joins TRBV19 to TRBJ1-2, with 8 bases identical to TRBD1. CDR3 length equals 13 residues. J was trimmed by 8 bases and V by 6 bases; bases with no gene match: 8. In germline, CDR1 is LNHDA, CDR2 SQIVND (reference sequence). CDR3 DNA sequence: TGTGCCAGTAGCCCAAGACAGGGGCCGGGCTACACCTTC. Translation gives CASSPRQGPGYTF.